A selection of T cell receptor beta chains follows, all from one sample in a study of blood T cell repertoires in COVID-19. The protocol was immunoSEQ multiplex PCR, while the TCRdb copy is restricted to in-frame clones and leaves out a portion. Among roughly 500,000 clones listed, 75% to 90% were seen once. The sample was peripheral blood. These receptors were collected from a human donor in a cohort sampled during active COVID-19. CDR3s include the opening cysteine and the closing phenylalanine or tryptophan. The order of the fields is CDR3 DNA, CDR3 protein, clone size, J gene, V gene, CDR3 length, D gene. A D gene is named only where the DNA matches it firmly. Clone size is given for some rows only: seen once, a few or many times, or a class if the clone is expanded.

CDR3 DNA: TGTGCCAGCAGCTTGGGGGCAGCGAACACTGAAGCTTTCTTT; CDR3 protein: CASSLGAANTEAFF; clone size: -; J gene: TRBJ1-1; V gene: TRBV5-5; CDR3 length: 14; D gene: -
CDR3 DNA: TGTGCCAGCAGCTACCGCGACAGGAGCTCCTACGAGCAGTACTTC; CDR3 protein: CASSYRDRSSYEQYF; clone size: -; J gene: TRBJ2-7; V gene: TRBV7-2; CDR3 length: 15; D gene: -
CDR3 DNA: TGCGCCAGCAGCTTGGAGCTAAGCCCGAACCAATATGGCTACACCTTC; CDR3 protein: CASSLELSPNQYGYTF; clone size: -; J gene: TRBJ1-2; V gene: TRBV5-1; CDR3 length: 16; D gene: -
CDR3 DNA: TGTGCCAGTAGACGCGGAGATACGCAGTATTTT; CDR3 protein: CASRRGDTQYF; clone size: once; J gene: TRBJ2-3; V gene: TRBV19; CDR3 length: 11; D gene: -
CDR3 DNA: TGTGCCAGTAGTGACACAGGGGTGGCTCAGCCCCAGCATTTT; CDR3 protein: CASSDTGVAQPQHF; clone size: -; J gene: TRBJ1-5; V gene: TRBV19; CDR3 length: 14; D gene: TRBD1
CDR3 DNA: TGTGCCACCAGCAGAGGAGTAGCGGGAAGCACAGATACGCAGTATTTT; CDR3 protein: CATSRGVAGSTDTQYF; clone size: -; J gene: TRBJ2-3; V gene: TRBV15; CDR3 length: 16; D gene: TRBD2
CDR3 DNA: TGCGCCAGCAGCCTTACCGACAGGAACACTGAAGCTTTCTTT; CDR3 protein: CASSLTDRNTEAFF; clone size: -; J gene: TRBJ1-1; V gene: TRBV5-1; CDR3 length: 14; D gene: -
CDR3 DNA: TGTGCCAGCAGCTTGGCAAGAGAGGAAAAACTGTTTTTT; CDR3 protein: CASSLAREEKLFF; clone size: -; J gene: TRBJ1-4; V gene: TRBV5-4; CDR3 length: 13; D gene: -
CDR3 DNA: TGTGCCATCAGTGAGTCGACTTCCGAAACGGCTTTCTTT; CDR3 protein: CAISESTSETAFF; clone size: -; J gene: TRBJ1-1; V gene: TRBV10-3; CDR3 length: 13; D gene: -
CDR3 DNA: TGTGCCAGCAGCTTGGTCAGGACAGGGACTCGCGGCTACACCTTC; CDR3 protein: CASSLVRTGTRGYTF; clone size: -; J gene: TRBJ1-2; V gene: TRBV5-6; CDR3 length: 15; D gene: TRBD1
CDR3 DNA: TGTGCCAGCTCAAGCGCTAGCGGACTAACAGGTGGGGGCTCCTACAATGAGCAGTTCTTC; CDR3 protein: CASSSASGLTGGGSYNEQFF; clone size: once; J gene: TRBJ2-1; V gene: TRBV18; CDR3 length: 20; D gene: TRBD2
CDR3 DNA: TGTGCCAGCAGTTTTAGCGAGACCCAGTACTTC; CDR3 protein: CASSFSETQYF; clone size: -; J gene: TRBJ2-5; V gene: TRBV12-3/TRBV12-4; CDR3 length: 11; D gene: -
CDR3 DNA: TGTGCCAGCAGGAGTAACAGGGGGAATTACGAGCAGTACTTC; CDR3 protein: CASRSNRGNYEQYF; clone size: -; J gene: TRBJ2-7; V gene: TRBV6-5; CDR3 length: 14; D gene: TRBD1
CDR3 DNA: TGTGCCAGTACCCGATCCGGGGGAGTCGTCTACGAGCAGTACTTC; CDR3 protein: CASTRSGGVVYEQYF; clone size: -; J gene: TRBJ2-7; V gene: TRBV19; CDR3 length: 15; D gene: -
CDR3 DNA: TGTGCCACCAGTCTAGCGGGAGCGAGTTACAATGAGCAGTTCTTC; CDR3 protein: CATSLAGASYNEQFF; clone size: once; J gene: TRBJ2-1; V gene: TRBV24-1; CDR3 length: 15; D gene: TRBD2
CDR3 DNA: TGTGCCACCAGCAGAGCCTTGTTCGGGACAGAGACCTATGGCTACACCTTC; CDR3 protein: CATSRALFGTETYGYTF; clone size: -; J gene: TRBJ1-2; V gene: TRBV15; CDR3 length: 17; D gene: TRBD1
CDR3 DNA: TGTGCCAGCAGTTCTATAATTAGCGGGAGTGGGTTGTTAACAGATACGCAGTATTTT; CDR3 protein: CASSSIISGSGLLTDTQYF; clone size: -; J gene: TRBJ2-3; V gene: TRBV28; CDR3 length: 19; D gene: TRBD2
CDR3 DNA: TGTGCCAGCACCTCCCCAGGCGGAAACACCATATATTTT; CDR3 protein: CASTSPGGNTIYF; clone size: -; J gene: TRBJ1-3; V gene: TRBV6-5; CDR3 length: 13; D gene: -
CDR3 DNA: TGTGCCAGCAGCCGACTAGCGGGAGGGCCAAACGAGCAGTACTTC; CDR3 protein: CASSRLAGGPNEQYF; clone size: -; J gene: TRBJ2-7; V gene: TRBV5-4; CDR3 length: 15; D gene: TRBD2
CDR3 DNA: TGCAGCGTTTCCATATTGGGACAAATCTTGAACACTGAAGCTTTCTTT; CDR3 protein: CSVSILGQILNTEAFF; clone size: -; J gene: TRBJ1-1; V gene: TRBV29-1; CDR3 length: 16; D gene: -
CDR3 DNA: TGTGCCAGCAGCTTTAGCCCCTCGGGGGGCCCGAACACTGAAGCTTTCTTT; CDR3 protein: CASSFSPSGGPNTEAFF; clone size: once; J gene: TRBJ1-1; V gene: TRBV7-3; CDR3 length: 17; D gene: -
CDR3 DNA: TGTGCCAGCAGCTTACGAACAGGGGGTAGCACAGATACGCAGTATTTT; CDR3 protein: CASSLRTGGSTDTQYF; clone size: -; J gene: TRBJ2-3; V gene: TRBV5-4; CDR3 length: 16; D gene: TRBD1
CDR3 DNA: TGCGCCAGCAGCTTGGGTCAGGGAGGCGACTATGGCTACACCTTC; CDR3 protein: CASSLGQGGDYGYTF; clone size: -; J gene: TRBJ1-2; V gene: TRBV5-1; CDR3 length: 15; D gene: -
CDR3 DNA: TGTGCCAGCAGTTACGGGGAGCGGGGATACTACAATGAGCAGTTCTTC; CDR3 protein: CASSYGERGYYNEQFF; clone size: -; J gene: TRBJ2-1; V gene: TRBV6-5; CDR3 length: 16; D gene: TRBD2
CDR3 DNA: TGTGCCAGCAGCTTGGACAGGGTTGCCGGCACAGATACGCAGTATTTT; CDR3 protein: CASSLDRVAGTDTQYF; clone size: once; J gene: TRBJ2-3; V gene: TRBV5-4; CDR3 length: 16; D gene: -
CDR3 DNA: TGTGCCAGCAGTTACTCTAGGGGGCGAGGAAACACCATATATTTT; CDR3 protein: CASSYSRGRGNTIYF; clone size: -; J gene: TRBJ1-3; V gene: TRBV6-5; CDR3 length: 15; D gene: TRBD1
CDR3 DNA: TGTGCCTGGAGCGATCGGGCTAGCGGGCTCACAGATACGCAGTATTTT; CDR3 protein: CAWSDRASGLTDTQYF; clone size: -; J gene: TRBJ2-3; V gene: TRBV30; CDR3 length: 16; D gene: TRBD2
CDR3 DNA: TGTGCCAGTTCCACGCCCAGGTTCACAGGGAAGACTGGAAACACCATATATTTT; CDR3 protein: CASSTPRFTGKTGNTIYF; clone size: -; J gene: TRBJ1-3; V gene: TRBV7-9; CDR3 length: 18; D gene: -
CDR3 DNA: TGTGCCAGTAGTGCCGGGACAGGGGGCACCGGGGAGCTGTTTTTT; CDR3 protein: CASSAGTGGTGELFF; clone size: -; J gene: TRBJ2-2; V gene: TRBV19; CDR3 length: 15; D gene: TRBD1
CDR3 DNA: TGTGCCTGGAGTACGGACAGGGTAGATGAAAAACTGTTTTTT; CDR3 protein: CAWSTDRVDEKLFF; clone size: -; J gene: TRBJ1-4; V gene: TRBV30; CDR3 length: 14; D gene: TRBD1
CDR3 DNA: TGCGCCAGCAGCTTGGCTCAGGGGACGGGCACAGATACGCAGTATTTT; CDR3 protein: CASSLAQGTGTDTQYF; clone size: -; J gene: TRBJ2-3; V gene: TRBV5-1; CDR3 length: 16; D gene: -
CDR3 DNA: TGTGCCAGCAGTTACTCGAATCAGGCTGGGGCCAACGTCCTGACTTTC; CDR3 protein: CASSYSNQAGANVLTF; clone size: -; J gene: TRBJ2-6; V gene: TRBV6-5; CDR3 length: 16; D gene: -
CDR3 DNA: TGTGCCAGCAGCCAAGATAAGAGGCTAAGGGGAGGGCCCGACAATGAGCAGTTCTTC; CDR3 protein: CASSQDKRLRGGPDNEQFF; clone size: -; J gene: TRBJ2-1; V gene: TRBV14; CDR3 length: 19; D gene: TRBD2
CDR3 DNA: TGCAGCGGGGGACTGAACACCGGGGAGCTGTTTTTT; CDR3 protein: CSGGLNTGELFF; clone size: once; J gene: TRBJ2-2; V gene: TRBV29-1; CDR3 length: 12; D gene: -
CDR3 DNA: TGTGCCAGCAGCTCCATCGGGACTAGCGGGCTATACTACGAGCAGTACTTC; CDR3 protein: CASSSIGTSGLYYEQYF; clone size: -; J gene: TRBJ2-7; V gene: TRBV28; CDR3 length: 17; D gene: TRBD2
CDR3 DNA: TGTGCCAGCAGTCGAACTAGCGGGAGTCTTCTTTCCTACGAGCAGTACTTC; CDR3 protein: CASSRTSGSLLSYEQYF; clone size: few; J gene: TRBJ2-7; V gene: TRBV27; CDR3 length: 17; D gene: TRBD2
CDR3 DNA: TGTGCCTCGGGGCCTAGCGGTACAGATACGCAGTATTTT; CDR3 protein: CASGPSGTDTQYF; clone size: -; J gene: TRBJ2-3; V gene: TRBV24-1; CDR3 length: 13; D gene: TRBD2
CDR3 DNA: TGTGCCAGCAGTGATCCTTCCTATGGCTACACCTTC; CDR3 protein: CASSDPSYGYTF; clone size: -; J gene: TRBJ1-2; V gene: TRBV2; CDR3 length: 12; D gene: -
CDR3 DNA: TGTGCCAGCAGTGATAGGGGCACGAGCTCTGGAAACACCATATATTTT; CDR3 protein: CASSDRGTSSGNTIYF; clone size: -; J gene: TRBJ1-3; V gene: TRBV25-1; CDR3 length: 16; D gene: -
CDR3 DNA: TGTGCCAGCAGTGACAGGACAGGGAGAAGCCAAGAGACCCAGTACTTC; CDR3 protein: CASSDRTGRSQETQYF; clone size: -; J gene: TRBJ2-5; V gene: TRBV11-2; CDR3 length: 16; D gene: TRBD1
CDR3 DNA: TGTGCCAGCAGACAAGACAGTTTCGCTAACTATGGCTACACCTTC; CDR3 protein: CASRQDSFANYGYTF; clone size: -; J gene: TRBJ1-2; V gene: TRBV6-1; CDR3 length: 15; D gene: -
CDR3 DNA: TGTGCCAGCAGCTTATCGTCGGGGAATGAAAAACTGTTTTTT; CDR3 protein: CASSLSSGNEKLFF; clone size: -; J gene: TRBJ1-4; V gene: TRBV7-8; CDR3 length: 14; D gene: -
CDR3 DNA: TGTGCCAGCAGCCGACTGGGGGGGGGCCGAATTGCTCTTTCCTACGAGCAGTACTTC; CDR3 protein: CASSRLGGGRIALSYEQYF; clone size: -; J gene: TRBJ2-7; V gene: TRBV6-6; CDR3 length: 19; D gene: -
CDR3 DNA: TGTGCCAGCAGCGGACAGGGTTCCAATGAGCAGTTCTTC; CDR3 protein: CASSGQGSNEQFF; clone size: few; J gene: TRBJ2-1; V gene: TRBV7-3; CDR3 length: 13; D gene: TRBD1
CDR3 DNA: TGTGCCATCAGCCAGGGAACAGGGGGGAACACTGAAGCTTTCTTT; CDR3 protein: CAISQGTGGNTEAFF; clone size: -; J gene: TRBJ1-1; V gene: TRBV10-3; CDR3 length: 15; D gene: TRBD1
CDR3 DNA: TGCAGCGTGAAGACAGGGGGCAATCAGCCCCAGCATTTT; CDR3 protein: CSVKTGGNQPQHF; clone size: many; J gene: TRBJ1-5; V gene: TRBV29-1; CDR3 length: 13; D gene: TRBD1
CDR3 DNA: TGTGCCATCAGTGAGTCGACAGGGACGCAACTCGGACCGCAAGAGACCCAGTACTTC; CDR3 protein: CAISESTGTQLGPQETQYF; clone size: -; J gene: TRBJ2-5; V gene: TRBV10-3; CDR3 length: 19; D gene: TRBD1
CDR3 DNA: TGTGCCAGTAGTATTCGGACTACTTCCAATGAGCAGTTCTTC; CDR3 protein: CASSIRTTSNEQFF; clone size: -; J gene: TRBJ2-1; V gene: TRBV19; CDR3 length: 14; D gene: -
CDR3 DNA: TGCGCCAGCAGTGATTTAGCCAACAATGAGCAGTTCTTC; CDR3 protein: CASSDLANNEQFF; clone size: once; J gene: TRBJ2-1; V gene: TRBV10-1; CDR3 length: 13; D gene: -
CDR3 DNA: TGTGCCAGCCATCCGGGACAGGATAGACCCTATGGCTACACCTTC; CDR3 protein: CASHPGQDRPYGYTF; clone size: once; J gene: TRBJ1-2; V gene: TRBV6-6; CDR3 length: 15; D gene: TRBD1
CDR3 DNA: TGCAGCGTTGGCCGACAGCGAACCAACTATGGCTACACCTTC; CDR3 protein: CSVGRQRTNYGYTF; clone size: -; J gene: TRBJ1-2; V gene: TRBV29-1; CDR3 length: 14; D gene: -
CDR3 DNA: TGTGCCAGCAGCTTAGCGGGAGCCTACACAGATACGCAGTATTTT; CDR3 protein: CASSLAGAYTDTQYF; clone size: -; J gene: TRBJ2-3; V gene: TRBV11-3; CDR3 length: 15; D gene: -